The rows below give T cell receptor beta chains drawn from one sample of a study of glioma-infiltrating T cells. Using its own MiXCR run on the multiplex PCR reads, TCRdb lists one record per CDR3 protein. The table records fewer than 500,000 distinct CDR3 sequences, 41% of them present only once. The material sequenced was glioma tissue, nonneoplastic brain tissue, or PBMCs (not recorded which). The receptors stem from a human donor with low-grade glioma or glioblastoma, undergoing nonglioma brain surgery, or in good health (not recorded which). Each CDR3 is given with its conserved first and last residue. Fields, in order: clone size, D gene, J gene, V gene, CDR3 protein, CDR3 DNA. A D gene is named only where the DNA matches it firmly. Rows give clone size only sometimes, using once, few, many, or a class for an expanded clone.

. | . | TRBJ2-7 | TRBV7-6 | CASSLAWDETTYEQYF | TGTGCCAGCAGCTTAGCTTGGGACGAAACCACCTACGAGCAGTACTTC
few | . | TRBJ1-1 | TRBV5-1 | CASSSAPPNTEAFF | TGCGCCAGCAGCTCTGCCCCGCCGAACACTGAAGCTTTCTTT
many | . | TRBJ2-1 | TRBV27 | CASSLWGVGYNEQFF | TGTGCCAGCAGTTTATGGGGGGTGGGCTACAATGAGCAGTTCTTC
many | . | TRBJ2-5 | TRBV28 | CASSFGEQGRYQETQYF | TGTGCCAGCAGTTTCGGGGAGCAGGGCCGGTACCAAGAGACCCAGTACTTC
. | . | TRBJ1-2 | TRBV7-9 | CASSLVVHLYGYTF | TGTGCCAGCAGCTTAGTAGTACACCTCTATGGCTACACCTTC
few | TRBD2 | TRBJ2-1 | TRBV27 | CASSLTRSGLAYNEQFF | TGTGCCAGCAGTTTAACGCGGTCGGGACTAGCCTACAATGAGCAGTTCTTC
once | . | TRBJ1-2 | TRBV10-3 | CAIRYYANYGYTF | TGTGCCATCAGGTACTACGCTAACTATGGCTACACCTTC
. | . | TRBJ2-7 | TRBV7-2 | CASSSRFSYGQYF | TGTGCCAGCAGCTCCAGATTCTCCTACGGGCAGTACTTC
. | TRBD2 | TRBJ2-7 | TRBV7-9 | CASSPRLAGEDWYERYF | TGTGCCAGCAGCCCGAGACTAGCGGGAGAAGATTGGTACGAGCGGTACTTC
many | . | TRBJ2-2 | TRBV27 | CASSWSGIAGELFF | TGTGCCAGCAGTTGGTCTGGGATTGCCGGGGAGCTGTTTTTT
few | . | TRBJ1-2 | TRBV20-1 | CSAHESSTFLYGYTF | TGCAGTGCTCACGAGAGCAGCACATTTCTCTATGGCTACACCTTC
. | TRBD1 | TRBJ2-7 | TRBV28 | CASSLYHRGTYEQYF | TGTGCCAGCAGTTTATATCACAGGGGGACCTACGAGCAGTACTTC
. | . | TRBJ1-1 | TRBV4-1 | CASSQDKGGTEAFF | TGCGCCAGCAGCCAAGATAAGGGGGGCACTGAAGCTTTCTTT
. | . | TRBJ2-7 | TRBV28 | CASSSPGVKGGSSSYEQYF | TGTGCCAGCAGTTCCCCCGGGGTGAAAGGGGGTTCTAGCTCCTACGAGCAGTACTTC
. | . | TRBJ1-2 | TRBV15 | CATRRDEGGKGGYTF | TGTGCCACCAGGAGAGATGAGGGGGGCAAGGGTGGCTACACCTTC
many | . | TRBJ2-7 | TRBV6-1 | CASSYSSRSSYEQYF | TGTGCCAGCAGTTACAGTAGTCGGAGTTCCTACGAGCAGTACTTC